One T cell receptor beta chain is described in this entry. The data are from a study of shared clonotypes between healthy human individuals. Measured with immunoSEQ multiplex PCR; TCRdb has only the in-frame clones, and not every one. Here the sample spans about 92,000 clones, 40% to 55% being singletons. Looked up from germline, CDR1 is MRHNA and CDR2 is SNTAGT. The CDR3 contains 16 residues. Trimming removed 6 bases at V and 1 base at J, with 16 bases between. Sequencing was carried out using PBMCs. The TCR originated in a woman aged 40 to 50 in good health. Some clones in this sample may be carry-over from other donors' samples. The rearrangement joins TRBV6-4 to TRBJ2-1; either TRBD1 or TRBD2 may supply D (5 bases each). The CDR3 region is CASSREFPPSYNEQFF. CDR3 bases: TGTGCCAGCAGCAGGGAGTTCCCACCGTCCTACAATGAGCAGTTCTTC.